The clone carrying this TCR beta chain showed up many times. This record belongs to a study of T cells in Graves' hyperthyroidism and ophthalmopathy. Amplification of TCR beta CDR3 regions used RNA as the template. Researchers ran a first-round RT-PCR on the TCR CDR3 using the HTBI primer set. TCRdb re-analysed the multiplex PCR reads in MiXCR, keeping a single row per CDR3 protein. The data contain hundreds of thousands of distinct CDR3 sequences, 14% of them singletons. The germline CDR1 and CDR2 sequences are SGHAT and FQNNGV. This CDR3 has 14 amino acids. After removal of 5 bases from V and 10 bases from J, the junction contained 9 bases not matched to a gene.

This TCR derives from a young woman with Graves' hyperthyroidism. The sequencing sample was made of blood. The rearrangement uses TRBV11-2 and TRBJ2-1; 9 nucleotides line up with TRBD2. The CDR3 nucleotides read TGTGCCAGCAGCGCGAGGGACAGCGGGGGGGAGCAGTTCTTC. It codes for CASSARDSGGEQFF.